This is a list of T cell receptor beta chains from one sample in a study of post-analysis software for immune sequencing data. TCRdb re-called the PCR reads with MiXCR, one entry per CDR3 protein. This sample has 400,000 to 500,000 distinct CDR3 sequences, with 39% found just once. What was sequenced was blood. The receptors shown here come from a girl between 2 and 10 years old with multiple sclerosis. Each CDR3 is given with its conserved first and last residue. A D gene is named only where the DNA matches it firmly. Clone size is shown for a subset of rows, as once, few, many or a class of expanded clone.

D: -
size: few
J: TRBJ2-3
V: TRBV27
DNA: TGTGCCAGCAGTCCCGACCTCCGGTTCAGTGATAAGACTAAAGACACAGATACGCAGTATTTT
CDR3: CASSPDLRFSDKTKDTDTQYF

D: -
size: few
J: TRBJ1-5
V: TRBV2
DNA: TGTGCCAGCACCCACGGCCCAGAGAACAATCAGCCCCAGCATTTT
CDR3: CASTHGPENNQPQHF

D: -
size: few
J: TRBJ2-7
V: TRBV20-1
DNA: TGCAGTGCTAGTAACGGCACTGTCTACGAGCAGTACTTC
CDR3: CSASNGTVYEQYF

D: TRBD1
size: -
J: TRBJ1-1
V: TRBV18
DNA: TGTGCCAGCTCAACCGATCCCCCGGGGACAGGGGGTCCTGAAGCTTTCTTT
CDR3: CASSTDPPGTGGPEAFF

D: -
size: few
J: TRBJ2-5
V: TRBV7-2
DNA: TGTGCCAGCAGCTTACGGGCAGCCCCCCGGGAGACCCAGTACTTC
CDR3: CASSLRAAPRETQYF

D: -
size: few
J: TRBJ1-2
V: TRBV7-9
DNA: TGTGCCAGCAGCCCACCCGCCCGGGGATCCTATGGCTACACCTTC
CDR3: CASSPPARGSYGYTF

D: TRBD2
size: once
J: TRBJ2-1
V: TRBV18
DNA: TGTGCCAGCTCACCACCGAACCTAGCGGGAGCCCTTGAGCAGTTCTTC
CDR3: CASSPPNLAGALEQFF

D: -
size: -
J: TRBJ2-1
V: TRBV7-7
DNA: TGTGCCAGCAGCCAAGGTGGCGGGGGCAAAAATGAGCAGTTCTTC
CDR3: CASSQGGGGKNEQFF

D: -
size: -
J: TRBJ2-7
V: TRBV5-1
DNA: TGCGCCAGCAGCTTGGCCCCGGGTATGCGGGGCCGCGAGCAGTACTTC
CDR3: CASSLAPGMRGREQYF

D: TRBD2
size: -
J: TRBJ2-3
V: TRBV5-1
DNA: TGCGCCAGCAGCTCACCGGGACTAGGAACGGATACGCAGTATTTT
CDR3: CASSSPGLGTDTQYF

D: -
size: once
J: TRBJ2-1
V: TRBV11-2
DNA: TGTGCCAGCAGCGAGACCCTCCTAGCTGGGGGTGAGCAGTTCTTC
CDR3: CASSETLLAGGEQFF

D: -
size: few
J: TRBJ2-1
V: TRBV19
DNA: TGTGCCAGTAGTATCCCCGGCGGGCTCCGTTCCTACAATGAGCAGTTCTTC
CDR3: CASSIPGGLRSYNEQFF

D: -
size: -
J: TRBJ2-3
V: TRBV4-1
DNA: TGCGCCAGCAGCCAAGTTATAACAGGGCGCACAGATACGCAGTATTTT
CDR3: CASSQVITGRTDTQYF

D: -
size: once
J: TRBJ1-5
V: TRBV6-1
DNA: TGTGCCAGCAGTGAAGTTAGAGCTCAGCCCCAGCATTTT
CDR3: CASSEVRAQPQHF

D: -
size: -
J: TRBJ2-7
V: TRBV7-2
DNA: TGTGCCAGCAGCCCCGGCAGGGATTCGATAAGTAACGAGCAGTACTTC
CDR3: CASSPGRDSISNEQYF

D: -
size: few
J: TRBJ2-7
V: TRBV7-9
DNA: TGTGCCAGCAGCACCACAGGGAGAGGTAGGGGCTACGAGCAGTACTTC
CDR3: CASSTTGRGRGYEQYF

D: TRBD2
size: -
J: TRBJ2-3
V: TRBV12-3/TRBV12-4
DNA: TGTGCCAGCAGTCCGGCTAGCGGAGTGCGAGGAGATACGCAGTATTTT
CDR3: CASSPASGVRGDTQYF

D: -
size: -
J: TRBJ2-3
V: TRBV2
DNA: TGTGCCAGCAGTGATTATCCAGGGGACAGCACAGATACGCAGTATTTT
CDR3: CASSDYPGDSTDTQYF

D: TRBD2
size: -
J: TRBJ2-7
V: TRBV9
DNA: TGTGCCAGCAGCCTCGAGGGACTAGCCTACGAGCAGTACTTC
CDR3: CASSLEGLAYEQYF

D: -
size: few
J: TRBJ1-2
V: TRBV5-1
DNA: TGCGCCAGCAGCTTTCGGACAGATAATGGCTACACCTTC
CDR3: CASSFRTDNGYTF

D: -
size: few
J: TRBJ2-7
V: TRBV11-2
DNA: TGTGCCAGCAGCGCTATGATAGCCAAGGCCCAGTACTTC
CDR3: CASSAMIAKAQYF

D: TRBD1
size: -
J: TRBJ1-6
V: TRBV7-9
DNA: TGTGCCAGCAGCTCTGCGACAGGGCCGTATAATTCACCCCTCCACTTT
CDR3: CASSSATGPYNSPLHF

D: -
size: few
J: TRBJ2-1
V: TRBV20-1
DNA: TGCAGTGCTAGATCCCTGAACAATGAGCAGTTCTTC
CDR3: CSARSLNNEQFF

D: -
size: once
J: TRBJ2-1
V: TRBV12-3/TRBV12-4
DNA: TGTGCCAGCAGCAGGAGCGGGCTTAGCTCCTACAATGAGCAGTTCTTC
CDR3: CASSRSGLSSYNEQFF

D: TRBD2
size: -
J: TRBJ2-3
V: TRBV29-1
DNA: TGCAGCGTTGAAGAGCCCTTGGGACTAGCGGGCAGCACAGATACGCAGTATTTT
CDR3: CSVEEPLGLAGSTDTQYF

D: TRBD2
size: -
J: TRBJ2-3
V: TRBV5-1
DNA: TGCGCCAGCAGCCACTCAATTAGCGGGGGGGCCGGAGATACGCAGTATTTT
CDR3: CASSHSISGGAGDTQYF